This T cell receptor beta chain was profiled in a study of post-analysis software for immune sequencing data. Study-level information: Patients with relapsing-remitting, secondary progressive and progressive-relapsing multiple sclerosis courses were all represented.

Study results and limitations: The F measure placed samples prepared in the same batch into strongly shared clusters. Normalized Chao1 diversity in multiple sclerosis patients fell significantly below that of controls.

This clonotype was recorded a few times. Antigen: not known. TCR beta cDNA libraries had unique molecular identifiers. Roughly 0.5 million cDNA molecules were obtained from approximately 1 to 10 million T cells. TCRdb itself ran the PCR reads through MiXCR, one entry per CDR3 protein. The data hold 750,000 to 950,000 distinct CDR3 sequences, with under 70% observed a single time. This receptor was taken from a girl between 10 and 17 years old with multiple sclerosis. Sequencing was done on a sample of blood.

The CDR3 sequence: CASSSNPALWTTYGYTF. CDR3 DNA: TGTGCCAGCAGTTCCAACCCGGCTCTGTGGACGACTTATGGCTACACCTTC. The rearrangement uses TRBV27 and TRBJ1-2, with D hard to call. CDR1 and CDR2 (germline): MNHEY, SMNVEV (reference sequence). Deletions cut 4 bases from V and 5 bases from J, with 23 bases between. CDR3 length: 17 residues.